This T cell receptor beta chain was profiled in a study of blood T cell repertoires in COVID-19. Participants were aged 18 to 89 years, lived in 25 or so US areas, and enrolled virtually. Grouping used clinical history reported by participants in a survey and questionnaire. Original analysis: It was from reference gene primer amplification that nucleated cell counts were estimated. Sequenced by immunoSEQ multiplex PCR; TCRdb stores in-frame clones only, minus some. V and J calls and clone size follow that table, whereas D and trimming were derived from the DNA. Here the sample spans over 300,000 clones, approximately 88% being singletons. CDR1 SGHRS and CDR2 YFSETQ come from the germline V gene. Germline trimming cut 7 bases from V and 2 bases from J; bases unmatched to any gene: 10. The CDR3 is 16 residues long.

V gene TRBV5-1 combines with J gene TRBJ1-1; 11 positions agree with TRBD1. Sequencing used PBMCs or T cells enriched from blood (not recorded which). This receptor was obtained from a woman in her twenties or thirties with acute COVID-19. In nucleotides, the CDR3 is TGCGCCAGCGCCCCAGGACAGGGGGCAGCCAACACTGAAGCTTTCTTT. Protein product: CASAPGQGAANTEAFF.